The clone carrying this TCR beta chain came up a few times. This sample was included in a study of cytomegalovirus exposure and HLA in healthy donors. Use of 60 Vbeta and 13 Jbeta primers characterized the PCR. Sequencing was performed with immunoSEQ multiplex PCR; in TCRdb, only in-frame clones are kept and a portion is missing. The sample lists about 110,000 clones; under 85% were seen once. The germline CDR1 and CDR2 sequences are LNHDA and SQIVND (reference sequence). The junction had 7 bases not matched to a gene; V was cut back by 3 bases and J by 5 bases. This CDR3 is 14 amino acids long. The chain combines TRBV19 with TRBJ2-7; 7 bases align to TRBD1. This clonotype originated in a woman between 45 and 65 years old in good health and CMV-seropositive. The source material was PBMCs. The CDR3 loop reads CASSMGQRHHEQYF. The CDR3 coding sequence is TGTGCCAGTAGTATGGGACAGCGGCACCACGAGCAGTACTTC.